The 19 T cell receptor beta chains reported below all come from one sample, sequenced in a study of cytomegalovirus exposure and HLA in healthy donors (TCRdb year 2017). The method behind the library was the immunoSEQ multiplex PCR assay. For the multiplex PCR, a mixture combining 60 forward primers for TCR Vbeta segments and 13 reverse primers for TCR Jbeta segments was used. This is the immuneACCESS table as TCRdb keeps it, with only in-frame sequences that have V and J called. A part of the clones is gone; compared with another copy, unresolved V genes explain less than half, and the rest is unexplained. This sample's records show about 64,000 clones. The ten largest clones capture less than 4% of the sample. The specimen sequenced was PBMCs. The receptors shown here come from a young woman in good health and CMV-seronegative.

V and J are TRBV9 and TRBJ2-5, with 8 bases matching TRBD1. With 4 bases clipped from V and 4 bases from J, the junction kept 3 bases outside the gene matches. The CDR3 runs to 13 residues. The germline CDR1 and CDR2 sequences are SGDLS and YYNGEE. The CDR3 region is CASSQGQVETQYF. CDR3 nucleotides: TGTGCCAGCAGCCAGGGACAGGTAGAGACCCAGTACTTC. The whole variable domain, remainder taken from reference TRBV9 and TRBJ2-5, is DSGVTQTPKHLITATGQRVTLRCSPRSGDLSVYWYQQSLDQGLQFLIQYYNGEERAKGNILERFSAQQFPDLHSELNLSSLELGDSALYFCASSQGQVETQYFGPGTRLLVL.

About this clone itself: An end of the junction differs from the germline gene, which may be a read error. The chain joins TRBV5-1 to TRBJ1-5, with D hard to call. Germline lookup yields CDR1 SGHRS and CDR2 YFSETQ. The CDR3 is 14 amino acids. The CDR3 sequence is CASFGGSLNQHQHF. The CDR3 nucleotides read TGCGCCAGCTTCGGAGGGTCCCTCAATCAGCACCAGCATTTT.

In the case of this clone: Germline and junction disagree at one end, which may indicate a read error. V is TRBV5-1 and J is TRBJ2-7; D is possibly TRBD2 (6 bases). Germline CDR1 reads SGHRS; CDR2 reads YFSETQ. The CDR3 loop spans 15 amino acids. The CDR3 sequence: CASRLDYSSSYEQYF. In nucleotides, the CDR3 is TGCGCCAGCAGGTTGGACTACTCGTCCTCCTACGAGCAGTACTTC.

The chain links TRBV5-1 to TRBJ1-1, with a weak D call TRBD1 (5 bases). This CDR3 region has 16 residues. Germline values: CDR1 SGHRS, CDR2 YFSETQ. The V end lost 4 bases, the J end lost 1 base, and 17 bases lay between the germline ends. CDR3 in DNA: TGCGCCAGCAGCCCGGAGGGGAGTTTCCCGAACACTGAAGCTTTCTTT. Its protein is CASSPEGSFPNTEAFF.

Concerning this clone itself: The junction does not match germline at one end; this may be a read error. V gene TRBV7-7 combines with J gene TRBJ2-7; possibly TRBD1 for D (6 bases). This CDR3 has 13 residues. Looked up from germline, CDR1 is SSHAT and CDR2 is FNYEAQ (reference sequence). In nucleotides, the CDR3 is TGTGCTAGCAGCGAACAGGGTACCTACGAGCAGTACTTC. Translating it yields CASSEQGTYEQYF. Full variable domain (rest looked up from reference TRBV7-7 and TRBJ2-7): GAGVSQSPRYKVTKRGQDVTLRCDPISSHATLYWYQQALGQGPEFLTYFNYEAQPDKSGLPSDRFSAERPEGSISTLTIQRTEQRDSAMYRCASSEQGTYEQYFGPGTRLTVT.

CDR3 residues: CASSEVRNGYTF. The CDR3 DNA reads as TGTGCCAGCAGTGAGGTCCGAAATGGCTACACCTTC. V and J are TRBV6-6 and TRBJ1-2; no reliable D call. The CDR3 totals 12 residues. Germline CDR1 MNHNY, CDR2 SVGAGI (reference sequence). The ends were cut back, 5 bases at V and 6 bases at J, with 10 bases in the middle.

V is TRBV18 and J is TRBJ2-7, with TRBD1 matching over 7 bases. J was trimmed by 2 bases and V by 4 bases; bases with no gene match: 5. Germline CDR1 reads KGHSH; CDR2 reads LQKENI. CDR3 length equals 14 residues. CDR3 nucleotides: TGTGCCAGCTCACGACAGGGTTTTACCTACGAGCAGTACTTC. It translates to CASSRQGFTYEQYF.

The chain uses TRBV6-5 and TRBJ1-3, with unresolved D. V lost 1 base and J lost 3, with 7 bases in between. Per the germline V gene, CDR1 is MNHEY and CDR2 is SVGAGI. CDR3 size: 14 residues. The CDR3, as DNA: TGTGCCAGCAGTTACTTGGGAGTTGGAAACACCATATATTTT. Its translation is CASSYLGVGNTIYF.

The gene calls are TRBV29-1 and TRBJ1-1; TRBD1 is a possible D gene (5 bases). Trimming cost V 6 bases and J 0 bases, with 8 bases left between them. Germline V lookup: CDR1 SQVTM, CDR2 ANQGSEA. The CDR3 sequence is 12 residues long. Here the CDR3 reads CSVGTVNTEAFF. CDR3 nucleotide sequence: TGCAGCGTAGGGACTGTGAACACTGAAGCTTTCTTT.

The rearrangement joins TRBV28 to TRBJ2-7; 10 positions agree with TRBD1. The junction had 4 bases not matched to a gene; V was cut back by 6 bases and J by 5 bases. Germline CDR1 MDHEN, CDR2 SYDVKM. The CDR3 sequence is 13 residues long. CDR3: CASRLTGGDEQYF. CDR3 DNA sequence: TGTGCCAGCAGACTGACAGGGGGCGACGAGCAGTACTTC.

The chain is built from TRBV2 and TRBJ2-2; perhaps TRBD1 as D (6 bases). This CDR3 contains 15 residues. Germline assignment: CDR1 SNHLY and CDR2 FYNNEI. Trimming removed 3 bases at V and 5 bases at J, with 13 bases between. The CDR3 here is CASSEPGDGTGELFF. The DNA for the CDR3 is TGTGCCAGCAGTGAGCCAGGGGACGGGACCGGGGAGCTGTTTTTT. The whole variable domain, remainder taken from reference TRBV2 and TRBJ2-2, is EPEVTQTPSHQVTQMGQEVILRCVPISNHLYFYWYRQILGQKVEFLVSFYNNEISEKSEIFDDQFSVERPDGSNFTLKIRSTKLEDSAMYFCASSEPGDGTGELFFGEGSRLTVL.

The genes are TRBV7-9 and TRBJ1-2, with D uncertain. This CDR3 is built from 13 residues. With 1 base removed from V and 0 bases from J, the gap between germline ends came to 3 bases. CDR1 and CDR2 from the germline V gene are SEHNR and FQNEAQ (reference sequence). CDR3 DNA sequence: TGTGCCAGCAGCTTAGTAGCTAACTATGGCTACACCTTC. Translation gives CASSLVANYGYTF.

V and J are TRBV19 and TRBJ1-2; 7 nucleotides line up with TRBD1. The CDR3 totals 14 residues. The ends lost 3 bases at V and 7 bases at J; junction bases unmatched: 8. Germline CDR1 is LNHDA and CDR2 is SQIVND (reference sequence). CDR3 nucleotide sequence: TGTGCCAGTAGTATTTTGACAGGGAGCGGTGGCTACACCTTC. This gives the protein CASSILTGSGGYTF.

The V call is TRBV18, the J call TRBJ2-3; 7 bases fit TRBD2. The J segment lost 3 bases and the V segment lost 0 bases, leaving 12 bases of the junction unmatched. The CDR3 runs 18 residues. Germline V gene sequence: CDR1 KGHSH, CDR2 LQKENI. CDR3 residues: CASSPPFGRAGSTDTQYF. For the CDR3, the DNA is TGTGCCAGCTCACCACCTTTTGGGAGGGCCGGTTCAACAGATACGCAGTATTTT.

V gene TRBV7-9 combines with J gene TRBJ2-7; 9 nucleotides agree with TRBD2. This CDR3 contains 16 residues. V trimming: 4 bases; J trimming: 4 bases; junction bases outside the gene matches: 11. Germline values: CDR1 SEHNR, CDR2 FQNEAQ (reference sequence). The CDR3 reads CASSSSGTSRSYEQYF. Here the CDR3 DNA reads TGTGCCAGCAGCTCCTCGGGGACTAGCAGAAGTTACGAGCAGTACTTC.

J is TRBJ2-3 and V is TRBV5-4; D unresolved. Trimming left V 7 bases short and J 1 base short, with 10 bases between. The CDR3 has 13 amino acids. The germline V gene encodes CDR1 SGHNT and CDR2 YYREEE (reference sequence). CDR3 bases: TGTGCCAGCCTAATCCAGGGCACAGATACGCAGTATTTT. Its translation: CASLIQGTDTQYF. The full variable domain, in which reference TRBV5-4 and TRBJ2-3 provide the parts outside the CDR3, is ETGVTQSPTHLIKTRGQQVTLRCSSQSGHNTVSWYQQALGQGPQFIFQYYREEENGRGNFPPRFSGLQFPNYSSELNVNALELDDSALYLCASLIQGTDTQYFGPGTRLTVL.

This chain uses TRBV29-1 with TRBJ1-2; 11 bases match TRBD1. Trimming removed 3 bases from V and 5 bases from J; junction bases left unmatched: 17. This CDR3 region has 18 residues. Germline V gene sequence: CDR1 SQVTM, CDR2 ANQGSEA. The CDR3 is CSVDPRGQGDPGGYGYTF. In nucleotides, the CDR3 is TGCAGCGTTGACCCCCGGGGACAGGGGGACCCGGGCGGGTATGGCTACACCTTC.

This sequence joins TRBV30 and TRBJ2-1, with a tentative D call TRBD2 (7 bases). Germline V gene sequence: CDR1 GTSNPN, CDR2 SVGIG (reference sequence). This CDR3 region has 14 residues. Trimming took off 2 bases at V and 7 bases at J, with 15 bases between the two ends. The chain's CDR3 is CAWSPPGRGNEQFF. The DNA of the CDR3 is TGTGCCTGGAGTCCCCCAGGGAGGGGGAATGAGCAGTTCTTC.

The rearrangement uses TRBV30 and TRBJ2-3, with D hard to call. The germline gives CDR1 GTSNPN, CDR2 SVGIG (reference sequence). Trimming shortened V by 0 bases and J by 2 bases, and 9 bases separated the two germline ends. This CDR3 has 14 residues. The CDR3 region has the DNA TGTGCCTGGAGTGTACTGTCTACCACAGATACGCAGTATTTT. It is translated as CAWSVLSTTDTQYF.